This T cell receptor beta chain was recovered during a study of OX40 agonist ivuxolimab in advanced cancers. Background on the whole study: Ivuxolimab was a fully human IgG2 agonistic monoclonal antibody targeting the costimulatory receptor OX40 (CD134). Intravenous ivuxolimab was administered to patients every 2 weeks at six dose levels: 0.01, 0.1, 0.3, 1.5, 3 and 10 mg/kg. Among the roughly 52 dose-escalation patients, some 19 had hepatocellular carcinoma, approximately 15 melanoma, 9 renal cell carcinoma and 9 head and neck cancer. In the dose-escalation cohort, nearly 85% of patients were male, and the mean age was 60 years with a range of about 20 to 79. Patients were allowed to have had prior anti-PD-1, anti-PD-L1 or anti-CTLA-4 therapy, and approximately 40% of the dose-escalation patients had been treated with checkpoint inhibitors. Partial responses occurred in three dose-escalation patients, of whom one had hepatocellular carcinoma and two had cutaneous melanoma. The point of sequencing TCRbeta in the periphery was to test whether ivuxolimab changed TCR sequence diversity and drove clonal T-cell expansion. The paper describes the monotherapy dose-escalation part (N of about 52 patients) of the phase I trial of ivuxolimab. The study at large found these results: At doses of 0.1 to 3.0 mg/kg, clonal expansion of both CD4+ and CD8+ blood T cells was observed from baseline to week 6. In the 0.1-3.0 mg/kg groups, partial responders had among the lowest normalized peripheral clonal expansion, particularly in CD8+ T cells. After ivuxolimab, more expanded clones were found on average in CD8+ T cells than in CD4+ T cells. Which antigens the clonally expanded peripheral T cells were specific for was not determined. Low levels of normalized T-cell clonal expansion were also seen in some nonresponding patients.

Worth noting for this clone: Its antigen is still unknown. No quality values exist for individual bases; no much larger clone is one base distant.

To sequence the TCRbeta CDR3 region, genomic DNA was isolated from the sorted cells. TCRbeta CDR3 regions were sequenced using the immunoSEQ Assay. TCRdb mirrors the immuneACCESS table, restricted to in-frame sequences. Some clones are absent from its copies; in checked studies, under half trace to an unresolved V gene, and the reason for the others is unknown. The sample table contains roughly 69,000 clones; only one count was recorded for about 90% of them. The top ten clones comprise approximately 5.2% of the sample. Patients with a history of autoimmune disease or receiving systemic immunosuppression were excluded from the trial. Peripheral blood for TCR sequencing was collected from all dose cohorts at baseline, on cycle 4 day 1, and on cycle 7 day 1. Samples were obtained from an open-label, multicenter, first-in-human phase I dose-escalation trial of ivuxolimab. Adults with locally advanced or metastatic melanoma, renal cell, hepatocellular, or head and neck squamous cell carcinoma were enrolled in the trial. Before TCR sequencing, CD4+ T cells and CD8+ T cells were sorted from peripheral blood as separate populations.

The CDR3, from cysteine to phenylalanine, totals 16 residues. Only the CDR3 DNA is retained, 48 bases long and in frame from the first base. The V end loses 3 bases and the J end loses 0 bases, and a stretch of 10 bases separates them. CDR1 and CDR2 are drawn from the germline V gene: SGHRS, YFSETQ. The sample consisted of CD4+ or CD8+ T cells sorted from blood, taken in a trial of the OX40 agonist ivuxolimab. Recombination connected TRBV5-1 to TRBJ2-6, and perhaps TRBD2 as D gene, on 5 matching bases. This receptor was obtained from an adult with an advanced solid tumor such as melanoma, head and neck, liver or kidney cancer. The CDR3 loop reads CASSWGDSSGANVLTF. The DNA sequence is given as TGCGCCAGCAGCTGGGGAGATAGCTCTGGGGCCAACGTCCTGACTTTC.